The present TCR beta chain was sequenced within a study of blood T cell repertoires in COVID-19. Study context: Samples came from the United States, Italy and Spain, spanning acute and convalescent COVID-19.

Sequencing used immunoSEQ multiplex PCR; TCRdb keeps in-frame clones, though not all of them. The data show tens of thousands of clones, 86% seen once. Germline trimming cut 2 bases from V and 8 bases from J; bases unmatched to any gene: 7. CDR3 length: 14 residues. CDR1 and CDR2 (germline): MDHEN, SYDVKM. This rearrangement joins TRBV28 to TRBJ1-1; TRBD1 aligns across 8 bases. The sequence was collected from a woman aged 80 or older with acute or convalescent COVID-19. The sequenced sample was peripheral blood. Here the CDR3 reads CASSLRQGATEAFF. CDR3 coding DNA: TGTGCCAGCAGTTTAAGGCAGGGGGCAACAGAAGCTTTCTTT.